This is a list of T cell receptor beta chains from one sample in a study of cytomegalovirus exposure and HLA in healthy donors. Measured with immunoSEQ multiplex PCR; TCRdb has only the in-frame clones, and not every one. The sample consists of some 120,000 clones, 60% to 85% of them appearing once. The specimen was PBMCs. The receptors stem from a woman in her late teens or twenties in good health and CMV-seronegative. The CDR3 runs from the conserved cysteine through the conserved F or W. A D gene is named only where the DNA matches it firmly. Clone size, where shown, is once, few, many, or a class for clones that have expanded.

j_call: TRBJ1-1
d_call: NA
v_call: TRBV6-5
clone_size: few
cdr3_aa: CASSETVNTEAFF
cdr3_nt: TGTGCCAGCAGTGAAACAGTGAACACTGAAGCTTTCTTT

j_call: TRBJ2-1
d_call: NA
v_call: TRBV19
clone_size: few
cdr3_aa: CASSIFQGDEQFF
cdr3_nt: TGTGCCAGTAGTATTTTTCAGGGCGATGAGCAGTTCTTC

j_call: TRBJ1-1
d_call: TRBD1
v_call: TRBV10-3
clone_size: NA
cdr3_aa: CATTGQGAEGTEAFF
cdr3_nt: TGTGCCACGACGGGACAGGGGGCCGAGGGTACTGAAGCTTTCTTT

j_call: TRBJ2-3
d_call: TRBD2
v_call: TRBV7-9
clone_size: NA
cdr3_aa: CASSGGGRTDTQYF
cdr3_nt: TGTGCCAGCAGCGGGGGGGGACGGACAGATACGCAGTATTTT

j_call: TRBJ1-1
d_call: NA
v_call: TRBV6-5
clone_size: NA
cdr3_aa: CASSYSEILAREAFF
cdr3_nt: TGTGCCAGCAGTTACTCGGAAATTTTGGCTAGGGAAGCTTTCTTT

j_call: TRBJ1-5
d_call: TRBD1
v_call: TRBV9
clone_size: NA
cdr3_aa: CASSPGQVSNQPQHF
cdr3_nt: TGTGCCAGCAGCCCAGGACAGGTTTCTAATCAGCCCCAGCATTTT

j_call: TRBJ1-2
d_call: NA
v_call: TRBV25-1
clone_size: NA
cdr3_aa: CASYDSLYGYTF
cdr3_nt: TGTGCCAGCTACGACAGCCTCTATGGCTACACCTTC

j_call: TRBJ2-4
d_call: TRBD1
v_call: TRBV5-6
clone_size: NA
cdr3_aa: CASSLTGGGKNIQYF
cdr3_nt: TGTGCCAGCAGCCTGACAGGGGGCGGCAAAAACATTCAGTACTTC

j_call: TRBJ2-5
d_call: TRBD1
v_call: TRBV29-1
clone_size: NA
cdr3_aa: CSGGQGGETQYF
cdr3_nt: TGCAGCGGTGGACAGGGCGGAGAGACCCAGTACTTC

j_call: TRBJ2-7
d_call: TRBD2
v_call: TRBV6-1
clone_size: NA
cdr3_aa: CASSEVRTSGGNEQYF
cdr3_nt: TGTGCCAGCAGTGAAGTGAGGACTAGCGGGGGGAACGAGCAGTACTTC

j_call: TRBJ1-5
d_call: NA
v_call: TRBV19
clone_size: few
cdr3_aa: CASSIGGREEGYQPQHF
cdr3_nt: TGTGCCAGTAGTATAGGGGGCCGGGAGGAAGGCTATCAGCCCCAGCATTTT

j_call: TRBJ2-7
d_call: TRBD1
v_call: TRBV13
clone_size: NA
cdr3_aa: CASSIGQGYEQYF
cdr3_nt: TGTGCCAGCAGCATTGGACAGGGCTACGAGCAGTACTTC

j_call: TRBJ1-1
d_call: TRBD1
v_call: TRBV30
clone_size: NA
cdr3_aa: CAWIRGLNTEAFF
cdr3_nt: TGTGCCTGGATCAGGGGGCTCAACACTGAAGCTTTCTTT

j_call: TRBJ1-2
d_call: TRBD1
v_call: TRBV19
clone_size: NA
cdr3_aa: CASSAGQGTPSGYTF
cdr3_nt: TGTGCCAGTAGTGCCGGACAGGGGACACCATCTGGCTACACCTTC

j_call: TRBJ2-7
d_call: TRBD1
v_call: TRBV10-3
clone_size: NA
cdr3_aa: CAISLNRGIEQYF
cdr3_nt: TGTGCCATCAGTCTAAACAGGGGGATCGAGCAGTACTTC